The entry that follows covers one T cell receptor beta chain sequence. Its specificity is unknown. The data were taken from a study of shared clonotypes between healthy human individuals. J lost 2 bases, V lost 6 bases, and 3 bases had no gene match. Looked up from germline, CDR1 is MNHEY and CDR2 is SMNVEV (reference sequence). CDR3 length: 13 residues. The authors split each subset's genomic DNA evenly across several immunoSEQ plates. Sequencing was performed with immunoSEQ multiplex PCR; in TCRdb, only in-frame clones are kept and a portion is missing. The profile shows 2 million to 2.5 million clones, approximately 96% of them singletons. Study results and caveats: Generation probabilities were higher for clonotypes shared across all four sorted-subset donors than for unshared ones. Blood alone was sampled, and tissue repertoires likely differ.

The clonotype originates from a man aged 18 to 29 in good health. Sequencing used naive CD4+ T cells sorted from blood. The subset denotes: CD45RA+ positively selected. The chain carries TRBV27 and TRBJ2-5; 7 bases fit TRBD1. CDR3 protein: CASRRDRQETQYF. The CDR3 bases are TGTGCCAGCAGAAGGGACAGACAAGAGACCCAGTACTTC.